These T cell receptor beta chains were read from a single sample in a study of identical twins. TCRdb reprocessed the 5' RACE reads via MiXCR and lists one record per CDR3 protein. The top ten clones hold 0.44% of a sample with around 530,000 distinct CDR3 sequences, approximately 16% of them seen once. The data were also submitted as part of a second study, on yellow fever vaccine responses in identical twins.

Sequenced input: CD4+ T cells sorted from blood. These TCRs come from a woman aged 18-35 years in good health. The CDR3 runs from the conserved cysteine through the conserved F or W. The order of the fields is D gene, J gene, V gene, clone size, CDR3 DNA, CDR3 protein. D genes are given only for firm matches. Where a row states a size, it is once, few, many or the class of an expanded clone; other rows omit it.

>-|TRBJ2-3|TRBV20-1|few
TGCAGTGCTAGAGAAGTGGATACGCAGTATTTT
CSAREVDTQYF
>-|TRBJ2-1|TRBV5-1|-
TGCGCCAGCAGCTTGGCCAGAGCGGGCCCCACGGCAATGGGTATATACAATGAGCAGTTCTTC
CASSLARAGPTAMGIYNEQFF
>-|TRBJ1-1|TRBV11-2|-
TGTGCCAGCAGCTTATTCGGCACGAACACTGAAGCTTTCTTT
CASSLFGTNTEAFF
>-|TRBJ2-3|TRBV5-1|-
TGCGCCAGCAGCTTGGGTGCGCGGTACTTATACACAGATACGCAGTATTTT
CASSLGARYLYTDTQYF
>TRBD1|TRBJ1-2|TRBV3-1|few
TGTGCCAGCAGCCCTGACAGGGGGGGATATGGCTACACCTTC
CASSPDRGGYGYTF
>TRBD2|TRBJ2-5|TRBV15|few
TGTGCCACCAGCAGAGGAGCTAGCGGGGACCAAGAGACCCAGTACTTC
CATSRGASGDQETQYF
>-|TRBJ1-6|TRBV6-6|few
TGTGCCAGCACCCAGGATAATTCACCCCTCCACTTT
CASTQDNSPLHF
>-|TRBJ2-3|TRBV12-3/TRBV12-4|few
TGTGCCAGCAGTAAAGGAGTCGATACGCAGTATTTT
CASSKGVDTQYF
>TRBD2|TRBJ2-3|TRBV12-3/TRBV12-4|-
TGTGCCAGCACCAGACTAGCGGGAGTAGGAGATACGCAGTATTTT
CASTRLAGVGDTQYF
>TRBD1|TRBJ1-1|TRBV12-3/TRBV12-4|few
TGTGCCAGCAGTCCGCCAGGGACAGGGATTACTGAAGCTTTCTTT
CASSPPGTGITEAFF
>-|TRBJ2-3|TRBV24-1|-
TGTGCCACCAGTGATAGGCCGGGATCGTTACTCACGCTCACAGATACGCAGTATTTT
CATSDRPGSLLTLTDTQYF
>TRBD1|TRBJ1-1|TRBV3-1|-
TGTGCCAGCAGCCAAGATCCCCGGTGGGACAGGGTACCTGAAGCTTTCTTT
CASSQDPRWDRVPEAFF
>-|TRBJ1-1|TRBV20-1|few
TGCTCTGACGGACAGCCGACTGGGAACACTGAAGCTTTCTTT
CSDGQPTGNTEAFF
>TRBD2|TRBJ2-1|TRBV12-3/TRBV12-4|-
TGTGCCAGCAGTTCCCAAAAACTAGCGAATGAGCAGTTCTTC
CASSSQKLANEQFF
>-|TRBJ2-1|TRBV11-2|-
TGTGCCAGCAGATCTTTCAGGGTCCGCTACAATGAGCAGTTCTTC
CASRSFRVRYNEQFF
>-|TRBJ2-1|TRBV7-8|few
TGTGCCAGCAGCTACCGACTAGAGTCCTACAATGAGCAGTTCTTC
CASSYRLESYNEQFF
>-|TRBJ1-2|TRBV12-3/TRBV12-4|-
TGTGCCAGCAGCCGGAATCAGGGCCCTGGCTACACCTTC
CASSRNQGPGYTF
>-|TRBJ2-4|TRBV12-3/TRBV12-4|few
TGTGCCAGCAGTTTTGACTTGATCGAAACAAAACAGTACTTC
CASSFDLIETKQYF
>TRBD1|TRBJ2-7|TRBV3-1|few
TGTGCCAGCAGCCAATCTCCGGGACAGGGGAACTACGAGCAGTACTTC
CASSQSPGQGNYEQYF
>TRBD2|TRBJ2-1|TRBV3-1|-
TGTGCCAGCAGCCAGCCCTTTAGCGGGAGATACAATGAGCAGTTCTTC
CASSQPFSGRYNEQFF
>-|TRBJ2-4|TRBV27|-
TGTGCCAGCAGATCGACAGGGAGGTCCAAAAACATTCAGTACTTC
CASRSTGRSKNIQYF
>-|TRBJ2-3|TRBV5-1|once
TGCGCCAGCAGCAGTTCCAGGGTCCCTAGCACAGATACGCAGTATTTT
CASSSSRVPSTDTQYF
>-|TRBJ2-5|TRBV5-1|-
TGCGCCAGCAGCGGAGGGGGCGGAGAGACCCAGTACTTC
CASSGGGGETQYF
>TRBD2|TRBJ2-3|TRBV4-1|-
TGCGCCAGCAGCCCGTCCTTCGGGACTAGCATCGCAGATACGCAGTATTTT
CASSPSFGTSIADTQYF
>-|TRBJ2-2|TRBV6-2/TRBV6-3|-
TGTGCCAGCAAAGACACCGGGGAGCTGTTTTTT
CASKDTGELFF
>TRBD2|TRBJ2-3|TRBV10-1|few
TGCGCCAGCAGTGTGGCTAGCGGGACAAGCACAGATACGCAGTATTTT
CASSVASGTSTDTQYF
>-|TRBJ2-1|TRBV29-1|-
TGCAGCACTACAAACGCGGGCGGGACCGTTTACAATGAGCAGTTCTTC
CSTTNAGGTVYNEQFF
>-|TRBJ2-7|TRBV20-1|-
TGCAGTGCTAGAGATCGTCTGTACGAGCAGTACTTC
CSARDRLYEQYF
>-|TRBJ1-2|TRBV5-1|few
TGCGCCAGCAGCCCGGACGAGCGGCCGAACTATGGCTACACCTTC
CASSPDERPNYGYTF
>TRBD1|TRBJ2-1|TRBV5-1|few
TGCGCCAGCAGCTTGGGGGGGACAGGGGGCTTCGATGAGCAGTTCTTC
CASSLGGTGGFDEQFF
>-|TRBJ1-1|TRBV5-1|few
TGCGCCAGCAGCCCAACAAACACTGAAGCTTTCTTT
CASSPTNTEAFF
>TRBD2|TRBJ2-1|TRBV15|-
TGTGCCACCAGCGGAATGCGGGGGGGCTACAATGAGCAGTTCTTC
CATSGMRGGYNEQFF
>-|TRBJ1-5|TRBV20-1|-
TGCAGTGCCTGGGGGGCCGGCCGCAATCAGCCCCAGCATTTT
CSAWGAGRNQPQHF
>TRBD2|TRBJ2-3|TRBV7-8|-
TGTGCCAGCAGCTTCGTAGCGGGCAACACAGATACGCAGTATTTT
CASSFVAGNTDTQYF
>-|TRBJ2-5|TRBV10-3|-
TGTGCCATCAACACCGGGACACACCAAGAGACCCAGTACTTC
CAINTGTHQETQYF
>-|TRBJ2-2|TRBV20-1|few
TGCAGTGCTAGGGGGACGGGGGATACCGGGGAGCTGTTTTTT
CSARGTGDTGELFF
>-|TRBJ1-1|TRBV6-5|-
TGTGCCAGCACCCTCCCGGGGACTGAAGCTTTCTTT
CASTLPGTEAFF
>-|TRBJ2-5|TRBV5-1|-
TGCGCCAGCAGCGAGACAGAGACGAGGGGGACCCAGTACTTC
CASSETETRGTQYF
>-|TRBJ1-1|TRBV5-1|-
TGCGCCAGCAGCTTGGAGGGGGAAAGGGGCACTGAAGCTTTCTTT
CASSLEGERGTEAFF
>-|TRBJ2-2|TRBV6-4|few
TGTGCCAGCAGTGACTCGGGGCGTTTCGGGGAGCTGTTTTTT
CASSDSGRFGELFF
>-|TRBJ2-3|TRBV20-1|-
TGCAGTGCTCCCCCCGTAGGGGGGGCCAGAGATACGCAGTATTTT
CSAPPVGGARDTQYF
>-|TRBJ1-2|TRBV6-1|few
TGTGCCAGCAGTGGCCTAGGGCGCCAAGGCTACACCTTC
CASSGLGRQGYTF
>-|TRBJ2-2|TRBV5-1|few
TGCGCCAGCAGCTATAACAAGGGGGAGCTGTTTTTT
CASSYNKGELFF
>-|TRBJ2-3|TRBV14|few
TGTGCCAGCAGCCAGATTAGGGGACTGAGCACAGATACGCAGTATTTT
CASSQIRGLSTDTQYF
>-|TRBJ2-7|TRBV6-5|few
TGTGCCAGCAGTTACAATAGAGGCGGTGCCGACTCCTACGAGCAGTACTTC
CASSYNRGGADSYEQYF
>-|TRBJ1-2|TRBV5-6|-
TGTGCCAGCAGCCGTTCTGCACAGAGCGGTCCTTATGGCTACACCTTC
CASSRSAQSGPYGYTF
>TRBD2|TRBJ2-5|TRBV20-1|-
TGCAGTGCTAGTAGCGGGACCTCCCAAGAGACCCAGTACTTC
CSASSGTSQETQYF
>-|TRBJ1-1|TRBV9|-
TGTGCCAGCAGCGCGGCTACTGAAGCTTTCTTT
CASSAATEAFF
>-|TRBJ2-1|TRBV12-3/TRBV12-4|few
TGTGCCAGCCTTAGAGGCTCCTACAATGAGCAGTTCTTC
CASLRGSYNEQFF
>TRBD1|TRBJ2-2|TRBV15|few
TGTGCCACCAGCAGTAGAGACAGGGCTTTAACCGGGGAGCTGTTTTTT
CATSSRDRALTGELFF
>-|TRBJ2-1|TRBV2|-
TGTGCCAGCAGTGCCCAACAGGGCAATGAGCAGTTCTTC
CASSAQQGNEQFF
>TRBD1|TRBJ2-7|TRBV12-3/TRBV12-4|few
TGTGCCAGCAGTCCGCTGGGACAGGTATCCTACGAGCAGTACTTC
CASSPLGQVSYEQYF